Below, 6 T cell receptor beta chains from the same sample are listed, as sequenced in a study (dated by TCRdb to between 2014 and 2017). Cells that were CD4+CD25+CD127-/low were the ones isolated as Tregs. Library preparation employed 5' RACE. Sequenced using an Illumina MiSeq. TCRdb trimmed public reads at Q25 via fastp, called clones via MiXCR and kept in-frame beta chains. Rows merge per CDR3 protein into single entries with the most common DNA and genes. For this sample there are about 42,000 distinct CDR3 sequences; roughly a fifth appear just once. Jointly, the top ten make up approximately 4% of the sample. Sequencing was done on a sample of Tregs sorted from blood. These receptors all stem from a female donor with breast cancer.

As to this clonotype: It may be a read error: a sequence one base away is much more abundant. The chain is built from TRBV12-3 or TRBV12-4 and TRBJ2-7; D not resolved. This CDR3 is built from 15 residues. V lost 0 bases and J lost 1, with 10 bases in between. The CDR3 coding sequence is TGTGCCAGCAGTTTAGCCGGGTCAGTGTCCTACGAGCAGTACTTC. Its translation: CASSLAGSVSYEQYF.

The table lists this clonotype with a count of one. A single base separates this from a much larger clone, so it may be a read error. The chain combines TRBV30 with TRBJ2-7; no clear D gene. Trimming pared 5 bases from V and 3 bases from J, leaving 8 bases between. Germline CDR1 GTSNPN, CDR2 SVGIG (reference sequence). The CDR3 has 11 amino acids. CDR3 protein: CAWGGSYEQYF. The CDR3 DNA follows: TGTGCCTGGGGTGGCAGCTACGAGCAGTACTTC.

A note on this clonotype: At one boundary the junction diverges from the germline segment, which might be a read error. The V and J genes are TRBV30 and TRBJ2-3, with D perhaps matching TRBD2 (6 bases). There are 14 residues in the CDR3. Per germline, CDR1 GTSNPN and CDR2 SVGIG (reference sequence). CDR3 loop: CTWSGGHFTDTQYF. The DNA for the CDR3 is TGTACCTGGAGTGGAGGGCACTTCACAGATACGCAGTATTTT.

This clonotype was detected a few times. The chain links TRBV7-8 to TRBJ2-4; 14 bases align to TRBD2. Looked up from germline, CDR1 is SGHVS and CDR2 is FQNEAQ. J gave up 6 bases and V 4 bases, and 5 bases lay outside the gene matches. This CDR3 region has 16 residues. CDR3: CASSYRLAGGPNIQYF. The CDR3 DNA sequence: TGTGCCAGCAGCTACCGACTAGCGGGGGGGCCAAACATTCAGTACTTC.

The chain couples TRBV9 to TRBJ2-5, with D possibly TRBD2 on 5 matching bases. With 7 bases removed from V and 1 base from J, the gap between germline ends came to 17 bases. The CDR3 sequence is 15 residues long. Germline assignment: CDR1 SGDLS and CDR2 YYNGEE. Here the CDR3 reads CASGSSNGVQETQYF. Here the CDR3 DNA reads TGTGCCAGCGGGAGTTCTAACGGGGTCCAAGAGACCCAGTACTTC.

This clonotype was picked up a small number of times. The chain uses TRBV5-1 and TRBJ1-2; 7 bases match TRBD1. V lost 3 bases to trimming and J lost 4 bases; unmatched junction nucleotides: 9. Germline lookup yields CDR1 SGHRS and CDR2 YFSETQ. The CDR3 totals 15 residues. The CDR3 bases are TGCGCCAGCAGCTCCGCACCCGGGACAGCCTATGGCTACACCTTC. Its protein is CASSSAPGTAYGYTF.